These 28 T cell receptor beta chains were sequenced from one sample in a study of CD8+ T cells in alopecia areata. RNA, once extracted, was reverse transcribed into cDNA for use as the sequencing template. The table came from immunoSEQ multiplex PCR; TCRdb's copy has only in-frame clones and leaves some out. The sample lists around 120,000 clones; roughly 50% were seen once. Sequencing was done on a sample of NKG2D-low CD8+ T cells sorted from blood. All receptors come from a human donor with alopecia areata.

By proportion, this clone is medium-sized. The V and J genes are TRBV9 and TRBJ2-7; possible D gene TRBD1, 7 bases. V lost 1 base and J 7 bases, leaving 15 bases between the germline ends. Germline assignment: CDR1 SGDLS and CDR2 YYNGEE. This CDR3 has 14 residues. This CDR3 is CASSVYSGGGEQYF. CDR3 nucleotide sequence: TGTGCCAGCAGCGTATATTCAGGGGGAGGTGAGCAGTACTTC.

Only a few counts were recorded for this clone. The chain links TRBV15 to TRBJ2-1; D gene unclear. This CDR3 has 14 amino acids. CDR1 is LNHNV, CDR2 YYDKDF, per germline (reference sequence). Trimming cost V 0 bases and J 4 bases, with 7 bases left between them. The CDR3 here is CATSRDYGYNEQFF. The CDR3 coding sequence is TGTGCCACCAGCAGAGATTACGGGTACAATGAGCAGTTCTTC.

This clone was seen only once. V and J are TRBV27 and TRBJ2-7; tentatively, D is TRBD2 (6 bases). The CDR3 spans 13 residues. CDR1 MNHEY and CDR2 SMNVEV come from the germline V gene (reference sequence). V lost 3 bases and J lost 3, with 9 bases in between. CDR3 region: CASSLGGDYEQYF. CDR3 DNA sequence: TGTGCCAGCAGTTTGGGCGGGGACTACGAGCAGTACTTC.

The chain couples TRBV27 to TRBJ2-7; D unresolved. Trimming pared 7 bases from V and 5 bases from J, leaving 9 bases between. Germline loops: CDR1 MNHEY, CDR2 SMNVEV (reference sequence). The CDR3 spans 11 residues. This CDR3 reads CASTKGHEQYF. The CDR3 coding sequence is TGTGCCAGCACGAAAGGGCACGAGCAGTACTTC.

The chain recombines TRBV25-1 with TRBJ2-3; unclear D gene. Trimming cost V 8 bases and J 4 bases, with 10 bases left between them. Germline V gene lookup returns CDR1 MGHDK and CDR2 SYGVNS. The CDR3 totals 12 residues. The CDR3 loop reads CASSMGADTQYF. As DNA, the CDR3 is TGTGCCAGCTCAATGGGCGCAGATACGCAGTATTTT.

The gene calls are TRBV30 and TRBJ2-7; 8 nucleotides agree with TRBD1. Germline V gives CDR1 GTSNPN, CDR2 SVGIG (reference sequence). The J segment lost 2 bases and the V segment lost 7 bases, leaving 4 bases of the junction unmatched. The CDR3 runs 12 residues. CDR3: CASGQGAYEQYF. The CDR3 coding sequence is TGTGCCTCAGGACAGGGTGCCTACGAGCAGTACTTC.

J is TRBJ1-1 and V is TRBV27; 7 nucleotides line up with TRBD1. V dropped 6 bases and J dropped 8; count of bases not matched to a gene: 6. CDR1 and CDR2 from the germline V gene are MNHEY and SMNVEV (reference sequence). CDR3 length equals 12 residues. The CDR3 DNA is TGTGCCAGCAGCCTACCGGGACAGGAAGCTTTCTTT. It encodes CASSLPGQEAFF.

For the CDR3, the DNA is TGCAGCGCCGACACAGGGGACAATCAGCCCCAGCATTTT. Its protein is CSADTGDNQPQHF. The chain joins TRBV29-1 to TRBJ1-5; 7 bases are a match to TRBD1. The CDR3 is made up of 13 amino acids. CDR1 is SQVTM and CDR2 is ANQGSEA in the germline V gene. The trim removed 7 bases at V and 3 bases at J, leaving 6 bases unmatched.

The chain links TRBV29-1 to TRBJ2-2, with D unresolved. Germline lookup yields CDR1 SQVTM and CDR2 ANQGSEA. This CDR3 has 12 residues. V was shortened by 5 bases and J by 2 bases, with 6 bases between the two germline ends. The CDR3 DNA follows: TGCAGCGTTAAGACAAACACCGGGGAGCTGTTTTTT. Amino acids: CSVKTNTGELFF.

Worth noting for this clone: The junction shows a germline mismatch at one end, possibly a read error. The DNA for the CDR3 is TGTGCCAGCAGCCAAGATCGGGACACCTACTATGGCTACACCTTC. Amino acid sequence: CASSQDRDTYYGYTF. This chain connects TRBV4-1 to TRBJ1-2; D is possibly TRBD1 (6 bases). Germline V gene lookup returns CDR1 MGHRA and CDR2 YSYEKL. The CDR3 totals 15 residues.

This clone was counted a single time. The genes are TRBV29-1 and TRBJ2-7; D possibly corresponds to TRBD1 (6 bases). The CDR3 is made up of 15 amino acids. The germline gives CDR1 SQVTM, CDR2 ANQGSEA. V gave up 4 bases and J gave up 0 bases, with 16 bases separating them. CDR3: CSVVGADRSSYEQYF. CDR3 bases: TGCAGCGTTGTAGGGGCAGACAGGAGCTCCTACGAGCAGTACTTC.

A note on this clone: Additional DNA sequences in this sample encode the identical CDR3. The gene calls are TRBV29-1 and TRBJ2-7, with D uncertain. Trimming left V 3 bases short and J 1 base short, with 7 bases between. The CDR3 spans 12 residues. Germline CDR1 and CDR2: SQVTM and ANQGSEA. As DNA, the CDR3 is TGCAGCGTTGAGTCCGATTCCTACGAGCAGTACTTC. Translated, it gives CSVESDSYEQYF.

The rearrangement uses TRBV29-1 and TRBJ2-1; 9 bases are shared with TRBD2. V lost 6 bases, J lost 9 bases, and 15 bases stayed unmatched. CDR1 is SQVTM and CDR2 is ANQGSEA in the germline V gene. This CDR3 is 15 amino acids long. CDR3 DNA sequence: TGCAGCGTCGTCCCGGCGGCGGGGGGGCAGGGTGAGCAGTTCTTC. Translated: CSVVPAAGGQGEQFF.

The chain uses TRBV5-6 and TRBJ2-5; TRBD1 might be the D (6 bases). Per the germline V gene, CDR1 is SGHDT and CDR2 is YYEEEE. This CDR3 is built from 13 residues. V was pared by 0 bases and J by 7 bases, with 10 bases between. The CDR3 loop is CASSLVQGRTQYF. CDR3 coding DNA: TGTGCCAGCAGCTTGGTACAGGGAAGGACCCAGTACTTC. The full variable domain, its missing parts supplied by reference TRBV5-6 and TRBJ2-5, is DAGVTQSPTHLIKTRGQQVTLRCSPKSGHDTVSWYQQALGQGPQFIFQYYEEEERQRGNFPDRFSGHQFPNYSSELNVNALLLGDSALYLCASSLVQGRTQYFGPGTRLLVL.

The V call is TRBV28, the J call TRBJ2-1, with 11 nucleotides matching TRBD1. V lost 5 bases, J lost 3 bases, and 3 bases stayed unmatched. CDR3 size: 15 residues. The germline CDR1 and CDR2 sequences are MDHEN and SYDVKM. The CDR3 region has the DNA TGTGCCAGCAGTCCGGGGACAGGGGGCTACAATGAGCAGTTCTTC. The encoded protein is CASSPGTGGYNEQFF.

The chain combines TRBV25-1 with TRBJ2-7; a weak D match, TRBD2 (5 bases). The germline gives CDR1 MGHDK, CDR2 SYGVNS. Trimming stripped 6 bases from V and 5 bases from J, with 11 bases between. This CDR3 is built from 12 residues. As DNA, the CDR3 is TGTGCCAGCAGGGACTCTTTGGACGAGCAGTACTTC. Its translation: CASRDSLDEQYF.

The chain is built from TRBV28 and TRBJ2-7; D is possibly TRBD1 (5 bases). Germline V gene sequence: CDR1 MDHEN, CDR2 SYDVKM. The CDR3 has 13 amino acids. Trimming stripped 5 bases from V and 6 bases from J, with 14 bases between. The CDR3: CASSLRTLLEQYF. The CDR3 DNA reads TGTGCCAGCAGTCTTAGGACACTCCTCGAGCAGTACTTC.

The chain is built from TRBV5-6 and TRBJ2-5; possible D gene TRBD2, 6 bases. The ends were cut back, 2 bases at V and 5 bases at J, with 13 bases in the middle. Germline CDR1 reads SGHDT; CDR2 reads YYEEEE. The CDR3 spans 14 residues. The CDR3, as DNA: TGTGCCAGCAGCTTCGGGACTTCGGGGGAGACCCAGTACTTC. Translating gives CASSFGTSGETQYF.

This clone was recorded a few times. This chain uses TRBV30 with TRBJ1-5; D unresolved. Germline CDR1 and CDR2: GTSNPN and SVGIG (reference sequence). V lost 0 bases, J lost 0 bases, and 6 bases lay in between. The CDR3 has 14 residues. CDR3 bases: TGTGCCTGGAGTGTCTCGGTTAGCAATCAGCCCCAGCATTTT. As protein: CAWSVSVSNQPQHF.

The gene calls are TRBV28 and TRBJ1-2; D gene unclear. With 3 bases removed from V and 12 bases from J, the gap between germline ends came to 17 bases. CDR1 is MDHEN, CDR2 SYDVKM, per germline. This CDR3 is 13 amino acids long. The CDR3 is CASSFSQLSWHTF. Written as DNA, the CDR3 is TGTGCCAGCAGTTTCAGTCAGCTTTCTTGGCACACCTTC.

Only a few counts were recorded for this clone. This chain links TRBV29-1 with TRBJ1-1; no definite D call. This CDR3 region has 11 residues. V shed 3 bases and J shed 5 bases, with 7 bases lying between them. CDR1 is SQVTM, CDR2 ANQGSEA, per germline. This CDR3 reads CSVDWYTEAFF. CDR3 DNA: TGCAGCGTTGATTGGTATACTGAAGCTTTCTTT.

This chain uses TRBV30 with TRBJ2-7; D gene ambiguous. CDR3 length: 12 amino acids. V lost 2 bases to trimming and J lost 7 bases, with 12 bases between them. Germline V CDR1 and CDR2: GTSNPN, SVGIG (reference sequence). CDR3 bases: TGTGCCTGGAGTATCCCCGGCCAGGAGCAGTACTTC. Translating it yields CAWSIPGQEQYF.

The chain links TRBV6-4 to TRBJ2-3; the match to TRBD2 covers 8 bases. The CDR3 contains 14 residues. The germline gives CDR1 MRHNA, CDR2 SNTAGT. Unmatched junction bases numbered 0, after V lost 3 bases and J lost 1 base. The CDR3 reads CASSERGGTDTQYF. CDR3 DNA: TGTGCCAGCAGTGAGCGGGGGGGCACAGATACGCAGTATTTT.

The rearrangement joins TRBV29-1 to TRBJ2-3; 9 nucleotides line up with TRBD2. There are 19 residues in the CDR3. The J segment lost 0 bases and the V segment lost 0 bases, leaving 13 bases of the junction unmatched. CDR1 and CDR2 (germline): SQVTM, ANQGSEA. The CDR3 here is CSVEDQWTSETDSTDTQYF. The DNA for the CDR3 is TGCAGCGTTGAAGATCAATGGACTAGCGAAACCGATAGCACAGATACGCAGTATTTT.

The CDR3 protein is CASSEAGSSTEAFF. The CDR3 DNA is TGTGCCAGCTCCGAAGCGGGTAGCTCCACTGAAGCTTTCTTT. The J gene is TRBJ1-1, the V gene TRBV6-1; no clear D gene. The V gene lost 8 bases and the J gene lost 4 bases, with 17 bases spanning the gap. The CDR3 totals 14 residues. Germline CDR1 reads MNHNS; CDR2 reads SASEGT.

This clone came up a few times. The CDR3 DNA reads TGTGCCAGCAGCCCGAGGGACCTCTCCTACGAGCAGTACTTC. Encoded protein: CASSPRDLSYEQYF. The chain joins TRBV7-9 to TRBJ2-7; the D gene could be TRBD1 or TRBD2 (5 bases each). This CDR3 comprises 14 residues. Germline V CDR1 and CDR2: SEHNR, FQNEAQ (reference sequence). Trimming shortened V by 5 bases and J by 0 bases, and 11 bases separated the two germline ends.

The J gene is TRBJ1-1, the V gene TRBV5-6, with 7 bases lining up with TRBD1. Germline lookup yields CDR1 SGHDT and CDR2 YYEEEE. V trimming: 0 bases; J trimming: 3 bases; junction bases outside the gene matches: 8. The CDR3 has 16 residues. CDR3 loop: CASSLVTGDEDTEAFF. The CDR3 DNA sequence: TGTGCCAGCAGCTTGGTAACAGGGGATGAAGACACTGAAGCTTTCTTT.

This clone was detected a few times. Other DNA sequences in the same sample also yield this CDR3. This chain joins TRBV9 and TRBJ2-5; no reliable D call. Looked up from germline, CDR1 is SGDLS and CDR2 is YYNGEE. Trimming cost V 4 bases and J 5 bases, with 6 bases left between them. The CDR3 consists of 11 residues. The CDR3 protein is CASSPGETQYF. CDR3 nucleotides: TGTGCCAGCAGCCCTGGCGAGACCCAGTACTTC.